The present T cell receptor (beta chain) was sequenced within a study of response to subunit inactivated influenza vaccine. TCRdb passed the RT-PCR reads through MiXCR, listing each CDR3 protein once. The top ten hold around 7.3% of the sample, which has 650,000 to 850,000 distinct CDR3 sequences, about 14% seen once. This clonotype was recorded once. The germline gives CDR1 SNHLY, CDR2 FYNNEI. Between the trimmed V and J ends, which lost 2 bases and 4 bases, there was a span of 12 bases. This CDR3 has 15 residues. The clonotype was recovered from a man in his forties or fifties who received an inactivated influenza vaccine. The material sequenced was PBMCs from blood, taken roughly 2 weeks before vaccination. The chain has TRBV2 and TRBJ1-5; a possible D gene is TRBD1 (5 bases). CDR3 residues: CASSEKGSPNQPQHF. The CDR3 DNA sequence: TGTGCCAGCAGTGAAAAGGGGTCACCTAATCAGCCCCAGCATTTT. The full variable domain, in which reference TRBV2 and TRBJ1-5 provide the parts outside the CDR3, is EPEVTQTPSHQVTQMGQEVILRCVPISNHLYFYWYRQILGQKVEFLVSFYNNEISEKSEIFDDQFSVERPDGSNFTLKIRSTKLEDSAMYFCASSEKGSPNQPQHFGDGTRLSIL.